The 32 T cell receptor beta chains below come from one sample, sequenced in a study of cytomegalovirus exposure and HLA in healthy donors. In the PCR, 60 Vbeta and 13 Jbeta primers were used. Sequencing was performed with immunoSEQ multiplex PCR; in TCRdb, only in-frame clones are kept and a portion is missing. The data show over 100,000 clones, approximately 76% seen once. The sequenced sample consisted of PBMCs. Receptor source: a man in his forties in good health and CMV-seronegative.

The chain links TRBV4-3 to TRBJ2-1; D might be TRBD2 (5 bases). The ends were cut back, 1 base at V and 10 bases at J, with 20 bases in the middle. This CDR3 comprises 16 residues. Germline loops: CDR1 LGHNA, CDR2 YSLEER. The CDR3 region is CASSQGGGLAVMEQFF. CDR3 nucleotide sequence: TGCGCCAGCAGCCAAGGTGGAGGACTCGCAGTCATGGAGCAGTTCTTC.

Only a few counts were recorded for this clone. The V call is TRBV4-3, the J call TRBJ2-3; 8 nucleotides line up with TRBD2. Per germline, CDR1 LGHNA and CDR2 YSLEER. Unmatched junction bases numbered 9, after V lost 0 bases and J lost 1 base. The CDR3 is 18 amino acids. CDR3 region: CASSQDRASGPRTDTQYF. The CDR3 coding sequence is TGCGCCAGCAGCCAAGATCGGGCTAGCGGGCCGCGCACAGATACGCAGTATTTT.

There are a few counts of this clone. The rearrangement joins TRBV28 to TRBJ2-7, with D possibly being TRBD2 (5 bases). The germline CDR1 and CDR2 sequences are MDHEN and SYDVKM. V was shortened by 3 bases and J by 0 bases, with 6 bases between the two germline ends. There are 13 residues in the CDR3. In DNA, the CDR3 is TGTGCCAGCAGTTTCGGGAACTCCTACGAGCAGTACTTC. It is translated as CASSFGNSYEQYF. Drawing the rest from reference TRBV28 and TRBJ2-7, the complete variable domain is DVKVTQSSRYLVKRTGEKVFLECVQDMDHENMFWYRQDPGLGLRLIYFSYDVKMKEKGDIPEGYSVSREKKERFSLILESASTNQTSMYLCASSFGNSYEQYFGPGTRLTVT.

J is TRBJ1-4 and V is TRBV4-1; maybe TRBD1 (5 bases). The V gene lost 6 bases and the J gene lost 2 bases, with 10 bases spanning the gap. Germline V gene sequence: CDR1 MGHRA, CDR2 YSYEKL. There are 14 residues in the CDR3. Here the CDR3 DNA reads TGCGCCAGCAGGCGGGACGCCACTAATGAAAAACTGTTTTTT. It yields the protein CASRRDATNEKLFF.

There are a few counts of this clone. The chain links TRBV4-2 to TRBJ2-7; D remains unclear. Germline V gene data show CDR1 as LGHNA and CDR2 as YNFKEQ. Trimming removed 2 bases from V and 4 bases from J, with 9 bases in between. The CDR3 totals 13 residues. The CDR3 sequence: CASSQRERYEQYF. The CDR3 DNA follows: TGTGCCAGCAGCCAAAGAGAGAGGTACGAGCAGTACTTC.

In this sample, this clone turned up a few times. The chain uses TRBV19 and TRBJ2-7; the D gene is possibly TRBD2 (7 bases). CDR3 length: 15 residues. Trimming pared 5 bases from V and 1 base from J, leaving 15 bases between. Germline V lookup: CDR1 LNHDA, CDR2 SQIVND (reference sequence). CDR3 nucleotide sequence: TGTGCCAGTAGTCCGGGCGGGGGCCTATCCTACGAGCAGTACTTC. Protein: CASSPGGGLSYEQYF.

The rearrangement links TRBV6-5 to TRBJ1-2, with TRBD1 matching 8 bases. The germline V gene has CDR1 MNHEY and CDR2 SVGAGI. The CDR3 has 13 residues. V dropped 4 bases and J dropped 8; count of bases not matched to a gene: 6. CDR3 sequence (DNA): TGTGCCAGCAGTTCCAGGGGGCTCGGAGGCTACACCTTC. It specifies CASSSRGLGGYTF.

The V and J genes are TRBV28 and TRBJ1-2; D perhaps matches TRBD1 (6 bases). This CDR3 is 17 amino acids long. Trimming stripped 4 bases from V and 3 bases from J, with 21 bases between. Germline values: CDR1 MDHEN, CDR2 SYDVKM. The CDR3 DNA is TGTGCCAGCAGTTCAGCCGGGACAAGCAAGTTGTACTATGGCTACACCTTC. Protein: CASSSAGTSKLYYGYTF.

The gene calls are TRBV19 and TRBJ2-3; weak D call: TRBD1 (5 bases). This CDR3 has 15 amino acids. Germline-derived CDR1 and CDR2 are LNHDA and SQIVND (reference sequence). The ends were cut back, 5 bases at V and 0 bases at J, with 12 bases in the middle. The CDR3 DNA reads as TGTGCCAGTAGTCAGGGCAGCATAAGCACAGATACGCAGTATTTT. Translated, it gives CASSQGSISTDTQYF.

The count of this clone is one. The V and J genes are TRBV4-3 and TRBJ2-7; a possible D gene is TRBD1 (6 bases). Germline V gene sequence: CDR1 LGHNA, CDR2 YSLEER. The V end was cut by 4 bases, the J end by 6 bases, with 22 bases between. The CDR3 covers 16 residues. For the CDR3, the DNA is TGCGCCAGCAGCCTACAGGGAACATCCTTACCTGGCGAGCAGTACTTC. As protein: CASSLQGTSLPGEQYF.

This chain joins TRBV6-5 and TRBJ2-3; tentative D call: TRBD2 (5 bases). The CDR3 loop spans 15 amino acids. V lost 4 bases and J 2 bases, leaving 13 bases between the germline ends. Germline V gene data show CDR1 as MNHEY and CDR2 as SVGAGI. The CDR3 DNA sequence: TGTGCCAGCAGTTCCGAGTGGGAGCTCACAGATACGCAGTATTTT. This codes for CASSSEWELTDTQYF.

The chain couples TRBV7-9 to TRBJ2-1; 7 positions agree with TRBD1. The length of the CDR3 is 17 residues. Trimming cost V 1 base and J 3 bases; bases outside gene matches: 9. Looked up from germline, CDR1 is SEHNR and CDR2 is FQNEAQ (reference sequence). Here the CDR3 DNA reads TGTGCCAGCAGCTTAGGGCCCTCCGGGACAGTCTACAATGAGCAGTTCTTC. Translating gives CASSLGPSGTVYNEQFF.

As DNA, the CDR3 is TGTGCCAGTAGTTTACTCCGATCACCGGGACAGACTGAAGCTTTCTTT. Translated, it gives CASSLLRSPGQTEAFF. V gene TRBV19 combines with J gene TRBJ1-1; 7 bases are shared with TRBD1. The CDR3 covers 16 residues. Germline V gene data show CDR1 as LNHDA and CDR2 as SQIVND (reference sequence). Trimming at V came to 5 bases and at J to 5 bases, leaving 14 bases not matched to a gene.

This chain uses TRBV9 with TRBJ1-1; maybe TRBD1 (5 bases). Trimming took 3 bases from V and 3 from J, leaving 21 bases between them. Germline CDR1 is SGDLS and CDR2 is YYNGEE. The CDR3 has 17 amino acids. The DNA of the CDR3 is TGTGCCAGCAGCGGGTCGGAGGCTTGGTGGGGGGACACTGAAGCTTTCTTT. It yields the protein CASSGSEAWWGDTEAFF. Variable domain in full (rest from reference TRBV9 and TRBJ1-1): DSGVTQTPKHLITATGQRVTLRCSPRSGDLSVYWYQQSLDQGLQFLIQYYNGEERAKGNILERFSAQQFPDLHSELNLSSLELGDSALYFCASSGSEAWWGDTEAFFGQGTRLTVV.

The chain couples TRBV4-1 to TRBJ2-5; 9 positions agree with TRBD2. The CDR3 sequence is 16 residues long. The V and J ends lost 5 bases and 5 bases, in that order; junction bases with no gene match: 12. CDR1 is MGHRA and CDR2 is YSYEKL in the germline V gene. The CDR3 DNA reads as TGCGCCAGCAGCGGGTTGGGACTAGCTCCTTTTGAGACCCAGTACTTC. This gives the protein CASSGLGLAPFETQYF.

The V and J genes are TRBV7-2 and TRBJ2-1; TRBD1 might be the D (5 bases). V was pared by 1 base and J by 8 bases, with 12 bases between. Germline V gene sequence: CDR1 SGHTA, CDR2 FQGNSA. The CDR3 totals 14 residues. Written as DNA, the CDR3 is TGTGCCAGCAGCTTAGATCCAGGGAACCATGAGCAGTTCTTC. Encoded protein: CASSLDPGNHEQFF.

V usage is TRBV4-3 and J usage is TRBJ2-5; TRBD2 is a possible D gene (5 bases). Trimming removed 0 bases from V and 1 base from J, with 15 bases in between. The CDR3 is made up of 17 amino acids. The V gene's germline CDR1 is LGHNA and CDR2 YSLEER. CDR3 DNA: TGCGCCAGCAGCCAAGACCTGGGGAGAGGGTTCCAAGAGACCCAGTACTTC. Translating gives CASSQDLGRGFQETQYF.

A single count supports this clone. The gene calls are TRBV7-2 and TRBJ2-7, with 9 positions matching TRBD2. This CDR3 is 15 amino acids long. V shed 2 bases, J shed 7 bases, and the junction held 9 bases outside the gene matches. CDR1 and CDR2 (germline): SGHTA, FQGNSA. The CDR3 loop reads CASSLKAGGGVEQYF. Here the CDR3 DNA reads TGTGCCAGCAGCTTAAAAGCGGGGGGCGGGGTTGAGCAGTACTTC.

This clone came up a few times. This chain uses TRBV6-5 with TRBJ2-7; TRBD1 is a possible D gene (5 bases). Trimming took off 4 bases at V and 1 base at J, with 11 bases between the two ends. This CDR3 has 14 residues. Germline V lookup: CDR1 MNHEY, CDR2 SVGAGI. In DNA, the CDR3 is TGTGCCAGCAGTTTCAGCAGGGTTTCCTACGAGCAGTACTTC. Translated, it gives CASSFSRVSYEQYF.

This CDR3 reads CASSEAWEACYF. The CDR3 DNA reads TGTGCCAGCAGTGAAGCTTGGGAGGCATGTTACTTC. The chain recombines TRBV6-1 with TRBJ2-7, with D maybe TRBD2 (6 bases). Germline V CDR1 and CDR2: MNHNS, SASEGT. Trimming left V 0 bases short and J 13 bases short, with 13 bases between. CDR3 size: 12 residues.

As for this clone: At one of its ends the junction is not consistent with the germline gene, which may arise from a read error. This specimen includes other DNA sequences encoding the same CDR3. This chain uses TRBV5-4 with TRBJ2-7; D possibly corresponds to TRBD2 (5 bases). The CDR3 extends over 13 amino acids. Germline-derived CDR1 and CDR2 are SGHNT and YYREEE (reference sequence). The CDR3, as DNA: TGTGCCAGTAGCTTCAGACCTGGGGAGGAGCAGTACTTC. It codes for CASSFRPGEEQYF. Supplemented by reference TRBV5-4 and TRBJ2-7, the full variable domain reads ETGVTQSPTHLIKTRGQQVTLRCSSQSGHNTVSWYQQALGQGPQFIFQYYREEENGRGNFPPRFSGLQFPNYSSELNVNALELDDSALYLCASSFRPGEEQYFGPGTRLTVT.

This clone was seen a few times. This chain uses TRBV4-2 with TRBJ2-6; D may be TRBD2 (5 bases). V lost 0 bases to trimming and J lost 2 bases, with 11 bases between them. The CDR3 covers 17 residues. From germline, CDR1 is LGHNA and CDR2 YNFKEQ. CDR3 amino acids: CASSQDLAGTGANVLTF. The CDR3 DNA reads as TGTGCCAGCAGCCAAGATCTAGCCGGGACTGGGGCCAACGTCCTGACTTTC.

V gene TRBV6-1 combines with J gene TRBJ1-6; the D is unclear. This CDR3 has 17 residues. Germline CDR1 is MNHNS and CDR2 is SASEGT. The germline V and J ends were trimmed by 3 bases and 7 bases, with 19 bases remaining between them. The CDR3 loop reads CASSESGTIILNSPLHF. The CDR3 DNA follows: TGTGCCAGCAGTGAGTCCGGTACCATTATTCTCAATTCACCCCTCCACTTT.

A few counts support this clone. V usage is TRBV28 and J usage is TRBJ1-6; 9 bases agree with TRBD1. Losses at the gene ends were 5 bases for V and 7 bases for J; bases not matched to a gene: 6. The length of the CDR3 is 15 residues. From germline, CDR1 is MDHEN and CDR2 SYDVKM. CDR3 region: CASSPPTGGNSPLHF. The CDR3 nucleotides read TGTGCCAGCAGTCCCCCGACAGGGGGAAATTCACCCCTCCACTTT.

The rearrangement uses TRBV4-1 and TRBJ1-5; 11 positions agree with TRBD1. Germline-derived CDR1 and CDR2 are MGHRA and YSYEKL. J gave up 2 bases and V 5 bases, and 17 bases lay outside the gene matches. The CDR3 is 20 residues long. CDR3 loop: CASSGSWTGGVPGGNQPQHF. In DNA form, the CDR3 reads TGCGCCAGCAGCGGGTCCTGGACAGGGGGCGTTCCAGGGGGCAATCAGCCCCAGCATTTT.

The gene calls are TRBV11-3 and TRBJ2-2; 14 bases fit TRBD2. The CDR3 has 18 residues. Looked up from germline, CDR1 is SGHNT and CDR2 is YENEEA. V shed 5 bases and J 6 bases; nucleotides not matched to a gene: 11. DNA for the CDR3: TGTGCCAGCAGCCCTGGACTAGCGGGGGGTACAACGTCCGGGGAGCTGTTTTTT. Its translation: CASSPGLAGGTTSGELFF.

This chain connects TRBV28 to TRBJ1-6; a possible D gene is TRBD1 (6 bases). CDR1 is MDHEN, CDR2 SYDVKM, per germline. This CDR3 spans 18 amino acids. With 6 bases removed from V and 0 bases from J, the gap between germline ends came to 18 bases. Here the CDR3 reads CASRFHRVFSSYNSPLHF. DNA of the CDR3: TGTGCCAGCAGATTCCACAGGGTCTTCAGCTCCTATAATTCACCCCTCCACTTT.

The chain couples TRBV4-2 to TRBJ2-2; D might be TRBD2 (5 bases). The CDR3 has 17 amino acids. Germline lookup yields CDR1 LGHNA and CDR2 YNFKEQ. V lost 1 base and J 1 base, leaving 13 bases between the germline ends. The CDR3 loop reads CASSQVLAWRNTGELFF. CDR3 coding DNA: TGTGCCAGCAGCCAAGTGCTAGCATGGAGGAACACCGGGGAGCTGTTTTTT.

CDR3 DNA sequence: TGTGCCAGTTATGGCCCCAGGGACACAGATGAAGCTTTCTTT. Its translation: CASYGPRDTDEAFF. V and J are TRBV19 and TRBJ1-1; tentative D call: TRBD1 (6 bases). The V end was cut by 8 bases, the J end by 7 bases, with 20 bases between. This CDR3 comprises 14 residues. Looked up from germline, CDR1 is LNHDA and CDR2 is SQIVND (reference sequence).

This chain links TRBV15 with TRBJ2-7, with 10 bases aligning to TRBD1. CDR3 length: 15 amino acids. After removal of 3 bases from V and 4 bases from J, the junction contained 6 bases not matched to a gene. In germline, CDR1 is LNHNV, CDR2 YYDKDF (reference sequence). Written as DNA, the CDR3 is TGTGCCACCAGCAGGGGGGGGACAGGGGCATACGAGCAGTACTTC. It codes for CATSRGGTGAYEQYF.

V and J are TRBV4-1 and TRBJ2-1; TRBD1 matches at 9 bases. J gave up 9 bases and V 4 bases, and 4 bases lay outside the gene matches. Germline CDR1 is MGHRA and CDR2 is YSYEKL. This CDR3 is 13 amino acids long. In DNA form, the CDR3 reads TGCGCCAGCAGCCCGACAGGGGGAGGTGAGCAGTTCTTC. Residues: CASSPTGGGEQFF.

The V gene is TRBV2, the J gene TRBJ2-1; TRBD1 aligns across 9 bases. The CDR3 spans 15 residues. V was clipped by 6 bases and J by 7 bases; unmatched bases: 10. Per germline, CDR1 SNHLY and CDR2 FYNNEI. The CDR3 DNA sequence: TGTGCCAGCAGGCCGGGACAGGGTGAAACAAATGAGCAGTTCTTC. Its protein product is CASRPGQGETNEQFF.